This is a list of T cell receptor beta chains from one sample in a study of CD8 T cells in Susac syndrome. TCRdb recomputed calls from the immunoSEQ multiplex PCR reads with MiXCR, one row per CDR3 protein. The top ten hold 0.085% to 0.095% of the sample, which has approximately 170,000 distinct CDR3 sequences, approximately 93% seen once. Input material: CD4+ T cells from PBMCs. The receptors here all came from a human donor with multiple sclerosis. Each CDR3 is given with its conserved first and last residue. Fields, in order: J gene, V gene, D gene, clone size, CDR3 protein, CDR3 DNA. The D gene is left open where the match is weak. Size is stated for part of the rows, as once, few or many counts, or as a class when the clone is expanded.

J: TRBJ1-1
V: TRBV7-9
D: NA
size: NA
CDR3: CASSPRQAGALTEAFF
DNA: TGTGCCAGCAGTCCAAGACAGGCCGGGGCCTTGACTGAAGCTTTCTTT

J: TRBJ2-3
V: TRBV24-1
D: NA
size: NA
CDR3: CATSDFSSETQYF
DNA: TGTGCCACCAGTGATTTTTCTAGCGAAACGCAGTATTTT

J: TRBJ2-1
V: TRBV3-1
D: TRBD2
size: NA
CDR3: CASSRSDLAGEQFF
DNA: TGTGCCAGCAGCCGATCGGATTTAGCGGGGGAGCAGTTCTTC

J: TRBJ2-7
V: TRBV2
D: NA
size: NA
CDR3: CASSEGPTGYEQYF
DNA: TGTGCCAGCAGTGAAGGCCCTACAGGGTACGAGCAGTACTTC

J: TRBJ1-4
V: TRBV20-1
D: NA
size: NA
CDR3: CSALAQAKGANEKLFF
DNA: NA

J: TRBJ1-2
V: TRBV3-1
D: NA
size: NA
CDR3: CASSQSGLHGYTF
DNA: TGTGCCAGCAGCCAATCCGGGCTCCATGGCTACACCTTC

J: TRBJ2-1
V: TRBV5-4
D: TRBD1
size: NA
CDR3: CASSQPGQGTSNEQFF
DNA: TGTGCCAGCAGCCAACCGGGACAGGGGACGTCCAATGAGCAGTTCTTC

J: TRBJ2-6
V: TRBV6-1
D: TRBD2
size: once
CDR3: CASRPGGGSGANVLTF
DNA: TGTGCCAGCAGGCCCGGGGGGGGATCTGGGGCCAACGTCCTGACTTTC

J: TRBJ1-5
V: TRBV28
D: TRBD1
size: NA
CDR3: CASSRQGAGPQPQHF
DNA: TGTGCCAGCAGTCGACAGGGCGCCGGTCCTCAGCCCCAGCATTTT

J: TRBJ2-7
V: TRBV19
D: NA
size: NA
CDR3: CASSSQDRSSYEQYF
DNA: TGTGCCAGTAGTTCCCAGGACAGAAGCTCCTACGAGCAGTACTTC

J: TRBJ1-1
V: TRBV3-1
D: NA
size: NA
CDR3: CASSQGVESEAFF
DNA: TGTGCCAGCAGCCAAGGGGTTGAGAGTGAAGCTTTCTTT

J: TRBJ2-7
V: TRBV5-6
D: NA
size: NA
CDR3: CASSQIGTSYEQYF
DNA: TGTGCCAGCAGCCAAATAGGAACTAGCTACGAGCAGTACTTC

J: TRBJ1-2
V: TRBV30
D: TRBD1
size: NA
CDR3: CAWSLTGNYGYTF
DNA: TGTGCCTGGAGTCTGACAGGGAACTATGGCTACACCTTC

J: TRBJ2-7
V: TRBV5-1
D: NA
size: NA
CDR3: CASSLGLPPDEQYF
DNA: TGCGCCAGCAGCTTGGGGCTACCTCCAGACGAGCAGTACTTC

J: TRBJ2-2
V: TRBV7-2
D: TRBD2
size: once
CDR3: CASSPTTSGRAGELFF
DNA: TGTGCCAGCAGCCCGACGACTAGCGGGAGAGCCGGGGAGCTGTTTTTT

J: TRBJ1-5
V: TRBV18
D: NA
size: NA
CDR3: CASSLETGGDQPQHF
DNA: TGTGCCAGCTCACTAGAGACGGGAGGTGATCAGCCCCAGCATTTT

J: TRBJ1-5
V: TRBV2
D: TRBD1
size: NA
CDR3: CASSGGGGSGQPQHF
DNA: TGTGCCAGCAGTGGAGGAGGGGGCTCAGGGCAGCCCCAGCATTTT

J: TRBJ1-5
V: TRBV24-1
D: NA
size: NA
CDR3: CATSDLGRDQPQHF
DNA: TGTGCCACCAGTGATTTGGGAAGGGATCAGCCCCAGCATTTT

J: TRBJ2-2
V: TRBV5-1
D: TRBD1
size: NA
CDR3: CASSLESSGQGGRGELFF
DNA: TGCGCCAGCAGCTTGGAGTCCAGCGGACAGGGAGGACGGGGGGAGCTGTTTTTT

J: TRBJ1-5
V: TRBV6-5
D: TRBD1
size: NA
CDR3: CASSYFPTGRNNQPQHF
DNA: TGTGCCAGCAGTTACTTTCCGACAGGGCGCAACAATCAGCCCCAGCATTTT

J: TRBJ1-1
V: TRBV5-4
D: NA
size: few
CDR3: CASSFGPDTTDAEAFF
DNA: TGTGCCAGCAGCTTTGGACCGGATACCACAGATGCTGAAGCTTTCTTT